This TCR beta chain was recorded in a study of blood T cells in healthy people across ages. The second PCR ran 7 to 11 cycles with a sample-barcoded 5' primer and J-beta primers. TCRdb processed the 5' RACE reads anew with MiXCR; each CDR3 protein has one entry. The sample yields 1 million or so distinct CDR3 sequences, 35% to 55% seen once. The study, taken as a whole, reports: Per-million-T-cell TCR beta diversity fell roughly linearly with age. Strong correlation existed between TCR beta diversity and naive T cell percentage.

Germline-derived CDR1 and CDR2 are SNHLY and FYNNEI. The CDR3 has 14 amino acids. V gave up 10 bases and J gave up 2 bases; unmatched junction bases: 10. On this clonotype itself: As yet, its antigen is unknown.

Extractions gave at least 5 micrograms of total RNA per sample. The receptor was isolated from a woman aged 55 to 70 in good health. The chain combines TRBV2 with TRBJ2-5; 7 nucleotides line up with TRBD1. Sample: blood. The CDR3 region has the DNA TGTGCCACCACTAAAGGACAGGTTCAAGAGACCCAGTACTTC. It encodes CATTKGQVQETQYF.